What follows are 20 T cell receptor beta chains derived from one specimen sequenced in a study of blood T cell repertoires in COVID-19 (dated by TCRdb to 2020 to 2022). The library was obtained by the immunoSEQ multiplex PCR assay. The clones in this table, taken by TCRdb from immuneACCESS, are in-frame only. Not every clone is retained; where verified, under half of the shortfall comes from an unresolved V gene, and the cause of the rest is unknown. The table for this sample lists approximately 61,000 clones; 75% to 90% of them were counted only once. The top ten constitute roughly 15% of the sample. The sequenced sample consisted of peripheral blood. The source is a human donor in a cohort sampled during active COVID-19.

This clone is a singleton in its sample. The chain uses TRBV9 and TRBJ1-1; D is possibly TRBD1 (6 bases). The CDR3 runs to 15 residues. V dropped 0 bases and J dropped 6 bases, with 15 bases sitting between them. Germline lookup yields CDR1 SGDLS and CDR2 YYNGEE. The CDR3 nucleotides are TGTGCCAGCAGCGTAGCGGCAGGGGCCCACCCTGAAGCTTTCTTT. This gives the protein CASSVAAGAHPEAFF.

The rearrangement uses TRBV7-9 and TRBJ2-1; D unresolved. This CDR3 comprises 12 residues. V gave up 0 bases and J gave up 7 bases, with 4 bases separating them. Germline assignment: CDR1 SEHNR and CDR2 FQNEAQ (reference sequence). The CDR3 DNA is TGTGCCAGCAGCTTAGCTCTGAATGAGCAGTTCTTC. Its protein is CASSLALNEQFF. Based on the CDR3 plus reference TRBV7-9 and TRBJ2-1, the full variable domain is DTGVSQNPRHKITKRGQNVTFRCDPISEHNRLYWYRQTLGQGPEFLTYFQNEAQLEKSRLLSDRFSAERPKGSFSTLEIQRTEQGDSAMYLCASSLALNEQFFGPGTRLTVL.

The rearrangement uses TRBV19 and TRBJ1-5, with D uncertain. CDR1 and CDR2 (germline): LNHDA, SQIVND (reference sequence). This CDR3 has 16 residues. Trimming removed 3 bases from V and 4 bases from J, with 16 bases in between. DNA for the CDR3: TGTGCCAGTAGTATCGGAACAGCTACCTTTAATCAGCCCCAGCATTTT. Amino acids: CASSIGTATFNQPQHF.

This chain links TRBV6-5 with TRBJ2-1; 8 bases are shared with TRBD2. V was clipped by 5 bases and J by 14 bases; unmatched bases: 11. In germline, CDR1 is MNHEY, CDR2 SVGAGI. CDR3 length: 13 residues. The CDR3 DNA follows: TGTGCCAGCAGTCGAGCGGGAGCCCCAGATAAGTTCTTC. Translation gives CASSRAGAPDKFF.

This clone has a single count. The CDR3 sequence is CAAGQIYGYTF. DNA of the CDR3: TGTGCCGCGGGGCAGATCTATGGCTACACCTTC. V usage is TRBV28 and J usage is TRBJ1-2; maybe TRBD1 (5 bases). V was pared by 11 bases and J by 4 bases, with 11 bases between. Germline V lookup: CDR1 MDHEN, CDR2 SYDVKM. The CDR3 is 11 residues long.

This chain joins TRBV28 and TRBJ2-1, with 8 bases identical to TRBD2. In germline, CDR1 is MDHEN, CDR2 SYDVKM. The CDR3 contains 16 residues. Losses at the gene ends were 5 bases for V and 0 bases for J; bases not matched to a gene: 6. DNA of the CDR3: TGTGCCAGCAGTACCTGGACTAGCAACTCCTACAATGAGCAGTTCTTC. Translated, it gives CASSTWTSNSYNEQFF.

The chain has TRBV28 and TRBJ1-2, with D perhaps matching TRBD1 (6 bases). Looked up from germline, CDR1 is MDHEN and CDR2 is SYDVKM. The CDR3 length is 11 residues. The CDR3 sequence: CVTTGNYGYTF. CDR3 bases: TGTGTCACCACAGGGAACTATGGCTACACCTTC.

In its sample, this clone was seen once. V and J are TRBV25-1 and TRBJ2-4; D possibly corresponds to TRBD1 (5 bases). The V end was cut by 3 bases, the J end by 0 bases, with 9 bases between. This CDR3 has 15 amino acids. CDR1 and CDR2 from the germline V gene are MGHDK and SYGVNS. The CDR3 sequence: CASSDPGKAKNIQYF. In DNA, the CDR3 is TGTGCCAGCAGTGATCCAGGGAAAGCCAAAAACATTCAGTACTTC.

This rearrangement joins TRBV7-2 to TRBJ1-5, with 9 positions matching TRBD1. CDR1 and CDR2 (germline): SGHTA, FQGNSA. The CDR3 spans 16 residues. The junction had 4 bases not matched to a gene; V was cut back by 2 bases and J by 2 bases. In DNA, the CDR3 is TGTGCCAGCAGCTTATTTTGGACAGGGGGCAATCAGCCCCAGCATTTT. It specifies CASSLFWTGGNQPQHF.

This clone appeared a single time. V and J are TRBV5-6 and TRBJ2-7; 9 bases match TRBD2. There are 15 residues in the CDR3. The V gene end was trimmed by 4 bases and the J gene end by 2 bases; junction bases not matched to a gene: 7. Germline values: CDR1 SGHDT, CDR2 YYEEEE. The CDR3 nucleotides are TGTGCCAGCAGCGCACCTAGCGGGGCAACCTACGAGCAGTACTTC. It encodes CASSAPSGATYEQYF.

This chain joins TRBV7-3 and TRBJ2-7; 9 nucleotides match TRBD1. CDR3 length equals 15 residues. CDR1 SGHTA and CDR2 FQGTGA come from the germline V gene. The J segment lost 3 bases and the V segment lost 5 bases, leaving 8 bases of the junction unmatched. CDR3 sequence: CASSLQGALIYEQYF. As DNA, the CDR3 is TGTGCCAGCAGCCTACAGGGGGCCTTAATCTACGAGCAGTACTTC.

J is TRBJ2-1 and V is TRBV19; D is possibly TRBD2 (5 bases). The CDR3 has 17 residues. V shed 0 bases and J shed 4 bases, with 16 bases lying between them. CDR1 and CDR2 from the germline V gene are LNHDA and SQIVND (reference sequence). The CDR3, as DNA: TGTGCCAGTAGTATAGACCGTCCGGCTCTAGCTTACAATGAGCAGTTCTTC. Translating gives CASSIDRPALAYNEQFF.

The V call is TRBV7-6, the J call TRBJ1-4, with 7 bases matching TRBD1. Germline V gene sequence: CDR1 SGHVS, CDR2 FNYEAQ. The CDR3 runs 15 residues. The ends lost 0 bases at V and 8 bases at J; junction bases unmatched: 6. CDR3 region: CASSLATGDFEKLFF. CDR3 nucleotides: TGTGCCAGCAGCTTAGCCACAGGGGATTTCGAAAAACTGTTTTTT.

V gene TRBV11-2 combines with J gene TRBJ1-4; 7 nucleotides match TRBD1. Germline V lookup: CDR1 SGHAT, CDR2 FQNNGV. V trimming: 2 bases; J trimming: 4 bases; junction bases outside the gene matches: 4. The CDR3 consists of 15 residues. In nucleotides, the CDR3 is TGTGCCAGCAGCTTAAGGGACAGTTATAATGAAAAACTGTTTTTT. Its protein is CASSLRDSYNEKLFF.

The chain couples TRBV7-6 to TRBJ2-2; 9 bases are a match to TRBD1. This CDR3 has 15 residues. Per the germline V gene, CDR1 is SGHVS and CDR2 is FNYEAQ. Losses at the gene ends were 3 bases for V and 5 bases for J; bases not matched to a gene: 4. This CDR3 is CASSLGTGRTGELFF. CDR3 DNA sequence: TGTGCCAGCAGCTTGGGGACAGGGCGAACCGGGGAGCTGTTTTTT.

The J gene is TRBJ2-7, the V gene TRBV11-2; maybe TRBD1 (6 bases). The CDR3 runs 16 residues. Germline V CDR1 and CDR2: SGHAT, FQNNGV. V was shortened by 3 bases and J by 0 bases, with 15 bases between the two germline ends. The CDR3 loop reads CASSFLGQGSSYEQYF. As DNA, the CDR3 is TGTGCCAGCAGCTTCTTAGGGCAGGGGAGCTCCTACGAGCAGTACTTC.

CDR3 protein: CASSLTRVNADTQYF. The CDR3 coding sequence is TGCGCCAGCAGCTTGACCAGGGTGAATGCGGATACGCAGTATTTT. The chain uses TRBV5-1 and TRBJ2-3, with a tentative D call TRBD1 (5 bases). Germline loops: CDR1 SGHRS, CDR2 YFSETQ. The CDR3 sequence is 15 residues long. V was trimmed by 1 base and J by 6 bases, leaving 15 bases between them.

The chain employs TRBV19 and TRBJ1-5; D gene unclear. V lost 4 bases and J lost 0, with 13 bases in between. The CDR3 length is 16 residues. From germline, CDR1 is LNHDA and CDR2 SQIVND (reference sequence). This chain's CDR3 is CASSRVNLDSNQPQHF. The CDR3 nucleotides are TGTGCCAGTAGTAGAGTGAACCTTGATAGCAATCAGCCCCAGCATTTT.

This clone was seen once. The chain carries TRBV28 and TRBJ2-7; 7 positions agree with TRBD1. This CDR3 is built from 17 residues. After removal of 3 bases from V and 1 base from J, the junction contained 12 bases not matched to a gene. Germline values: CDR1 MDHEN, CDR2 SYDVKM. The CDR3 sequence is CASSFATGDIRSYEQYF. The CDR3 region has the DNA TGTGCCAGCAGTTTCGCCACAGGGGATATTAGGTCCTACGAGCAGTACTTC.

CDR3 DNA sequence: TGCGCCAGCAGCTTCCGGCTGGCAGGGGGCGCCCACGAGCAGTACTTC. Translated: CASSFRLAGGAHEQYF. V is TRBV5-1 and J is TRBJ2-7, with TRBD1 identical over 8 bases. Germline loops: CDR1 SGHRS, CDR2 YFSETQ. This CDR3 region has 16 residues. The V segment lost 2 bases and the J segment 5 bases; nucleotides outside the gene matches: 12.